The 11 T cell receptor beta chains listed next were all sequenced from one sample in a study of T cell changes during pregnancy in multiple sclerosis (dated by TCRdb to between 2018 and 2021). The library was obtained by the immunoSEQ multiplex PCR assay. TCRdb carries this immuneACCESS record with in-frame sequences only. Its versions omit some clonotypes, under half of them owing to an unresolved V gene in the studies checked, with the rest unexplained. Counted in this sample were roughly 45,000 clones; about nine tenths of them appeared once. The top ten clonotypes cover roughly 1.5% of the sample. Source: peripheral blood, taken in the first trimester of pregnancy. The receptors shown here come from a female donor in good health, enrolled as a control in a pregnancy study.

The genes are TRBV2 and TRBJ2-5, with 15 bases fitting TRBD2. The CDR3 is made up of 16 amino acids. With 6 bases clipped from V and 5 bases from J, the junction kept 7 bases outside the gene matches. Germline values: CDR1 SNHLY, CDR2 FYNNEI. Written as DNA, the CDR3 is TGTGCCAGCAGCCCGGGACTAGCGGGAGGAAGGGAGACCCAGTACTTC. This encodes CASSPGLAGGRETQYF.

This chain uses TRBV6-1 with TRBJ2-7; TRBD2 is a possible D gene (5 bases). Germline-derived CDR1 and CDR2 are MNHNS and SASEGT. CDR3 length: 15 amino acids. Trimming cost V 9 bases and J 3 bases, with 21 bases left between them. The DNA for the CDR3 is TGTGCCAGTAAGGACTCAAGGATGGGATTCTACGAGCAGTACTTC. It codes for CASKDSRMGFYEQYF.

The CDR3 bases are TGTGCCAGCAGCTTAGGGCAGGGGGCAAACATTCAGTACTTC. Translated, it gives CASSLGQGANIQYF. The V gene is TRBV7-6, the J gene TRBJ2-4, with 8 bases lining up with TRBD1. Germline V gene sequence: CDR1 SGHVS, CDR2 FNYEAQ. The CDR3 spans 14 residues. J gave up 6 bases and V 1 base, and 2 bases lay outside the gene matches.

This clone showed up just once. This chain joins TRBV11-2 and TRBJ2-7; 9 positions agree with TRBD1. The CDR3 loop spans 15 amino acids. V lost 7 bases, J lost 0 bases, and 7 bases stayed unmatched. Germline CDR1 SGHAT, CDR2 FQNNGV. This CDR3 is CASTLGTGSSYEQYF. CDR3 DNA sequence: TGTGCCAGCACCTTGGGGACAGGGAGCTCCTACGAGCAGTACTTC.

This chain links TRBV6-6 with TRBJ1-5; 9 bases map to TRBD1. V trimming: 6 bases; J trimming: 5 bases; junction bases outside the gene matches: 8. The length of the CDR3 is 15 residues. The germline CDR1 and CDR2 sequences are MNHNY and SVGAGI (reference sequence). The CDR3 DNA is TGTGCCAGCAGGGGGACACAGGGGGCATATCAGCCCCAGCATTTT. Translated: CASRGTQGAYQPQHF.

This clone was recorded once. V usage is TRBV5-1 and J usage is TRBJ1-1, with TRBD1 identical over 9 bases. This CDR3 is 14 amino acids long. From germline, CDR1 is SGHRS and CDR2 YFSETQ. With 4 bases clipped from V and 7 bases from J, the junction kept 8 bases outside the gene matches. This CDR3 reads CASSPKTGGYEAFF. The CDR3 nucleotides are TGCGCCAGCAGCCCCAAGACAGGGGGGTATGAAGCTTTCTTT.

This chain connects TRBV7-8 to TRBJ1-2; tentative D call: TRBD1 (6 bases). There are 13 residues in the CDR3. The germline V gene has CDR1 SGHVS and CDR2 FQNEAQ. Trimming pared 5 bases from V and 1 base from J, leaving 8 bases between. The CDR3 coding sequence is TGTGCCAGCAGCGCCAGGGGTAACTATGGCTACACCTTC. Protein sequence: CASSARGNYGYTF. The full variable domain, in which reference TRBV7-8 and TRBJ1-2 provide the parts outside the CDR3, is GAGVSQSPRYKVAKRGQDVALRCDPISGHVSLFWYQQALGQGPEFLTYFQNEAQLDKSGLPSDRFFAERPEGSVSTLKIQRTQQEDSAVYLCASSARGNYGYTFGSGTRLTVV.

This clone has just a few counts. The chain employs TRBV28 and TRBJ1-2; D unresolved. The ends were cut back, 7 bases at V and 5 bases at J, with 14 bases in the middle. This CDR3 contains 13 residues. Looked up from germline, CDR1 is MDHEN and CDR2 is SYDVKM. DNA for the CDR3: TGTGCCAGCAATGGCGGGCAGCCTTATGGCTACACCTTC. Encoded protein: CASNGGQPYGYTF.

The rearrangement uses TRBV15 and TRBJ1-4; D uncertain. The CDR3 totals 17 residues. Germline CDR1 LNHNV, CDR2 YYDKDF (reference sequence). V was cut by 0 bases and J by 0 bases, with 11 bases left in between. CDR3 amino acids: CATSRDMPSATNEKLFF. The CDR3 bases are TGTGCCACCAGCAGAGACATGCCGAGCGCAACTAATGAAAAACTGTTTTTT.

The CDR3: CASSYSRASGYEQYF. Written as DNA, the CDR3 is TGTGCCAGCAGTTACTCGAGAGCTAGCGGGTACGAGCAGTACTTC. V gene TRBV6-5 combines with J gene TRBJ2-7; TRBD2 matches at 8 bases. The CDR3 is 15 amino acids. With V trimmed by 0 bases and J by 4 bases, 5 bases remained unmatched. Per germline, CDR1 MNHEY and CDR2 SVGAGI.

V and J are TRBV7-3 and TRBJ1-2; D possibly corresponds to TRBD1 (6 bases). Germline lookup yields CDR1 SGHTA and CDR2 FQGTGA. The CDR3 length is 16 residues. V lost 5 bases and J lost 7, with 23 bases in between. CDR3 sequence reads: CASSPRSDSAASGYTF. In DNA form, the CDR3 reads TGTGCCAGCAGCCCGAGGTCGGACAGCGCCGCCTCTGGCTACACCTTC.